This TCR beta chain was identified during a study of T cell changes during pregnancy in multiple sclerosis. The sample holds a few counts of this clone. The assay was immunoSEQ multiplex PCR, and TCRdb's table has in-frame clones only and misses some. The profile shows roughly 80,000 clones, around 93% of them singletons. The V end lost 7 bases, the J end lost 1 base, and 8 bases lay between the germline ends. The length of the CDR3 is 12 residues. Germline CDR1 SNHLY, CDR2 FYNNEI. The sequence came from a female donor with multiple sclerosis, enrolled in a pregnancy study. The chain carries TRBV2 and TRBJ2-7, with TRBD1 as a possible D gene (6 bases). The material sequenced was peripheral blood, taken in the second trimester of pregnancy. The CDR3 nucleotides read TGTGCCAGCACTGGACAGTCCTACGAGCAGTACTTC. Protein: CASTGQSYEQYF. The full variable domain, its missing parts supplied by reference TRBV2 and TRBJ2-7, is EPEVTQTPSHQVTQMGQEVILRCVPISNHLYFYWYRQILGQKVEFLVSFYNNEISEKSEIFDDQFSVERPDGSNFTLKIRSTKLEDSAMYFCASTGQSYEQYFGPGTRLTVT.